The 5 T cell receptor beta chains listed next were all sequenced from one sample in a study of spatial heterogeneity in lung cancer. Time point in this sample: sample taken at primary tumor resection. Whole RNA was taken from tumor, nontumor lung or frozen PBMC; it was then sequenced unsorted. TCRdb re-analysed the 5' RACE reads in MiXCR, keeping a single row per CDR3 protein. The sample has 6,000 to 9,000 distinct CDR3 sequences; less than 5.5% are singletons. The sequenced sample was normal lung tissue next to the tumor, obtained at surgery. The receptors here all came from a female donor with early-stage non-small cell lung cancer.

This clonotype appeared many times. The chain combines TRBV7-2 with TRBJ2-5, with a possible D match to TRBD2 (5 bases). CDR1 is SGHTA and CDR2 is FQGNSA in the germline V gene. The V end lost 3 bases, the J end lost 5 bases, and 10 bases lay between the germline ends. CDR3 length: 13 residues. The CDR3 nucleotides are TGTGCCAGCAGCTTCCTGGGAGTGGAGACCCAGTACTTC. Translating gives CASSFLGVETQYF.

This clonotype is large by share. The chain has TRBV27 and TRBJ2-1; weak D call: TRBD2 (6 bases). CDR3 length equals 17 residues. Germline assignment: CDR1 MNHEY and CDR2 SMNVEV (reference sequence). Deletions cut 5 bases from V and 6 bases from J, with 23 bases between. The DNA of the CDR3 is TGTGCCAGCAGTCCCCCCGGATTCCAGCGGGTGAGCAATGAGCAGTTCTTC. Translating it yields CASSPPGFQRVSNEQFF.

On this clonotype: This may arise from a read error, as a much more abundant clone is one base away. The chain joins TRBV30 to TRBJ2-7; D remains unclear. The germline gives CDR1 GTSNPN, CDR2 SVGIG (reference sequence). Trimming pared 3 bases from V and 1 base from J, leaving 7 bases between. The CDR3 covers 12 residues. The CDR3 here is CAWRTFSYEQYF. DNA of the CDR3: TGTGCCTGGAGGACATTTTCCTACGAGCAGTACTTC.

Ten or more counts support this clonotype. CDR3 sequence reads: CASSWKQLTLSWIQYF. CDR3 DNA sequence: TGTGCCAGCAGTTGGAAACAGCTTACCCTTTCGTGGATTCAGTACTTC. The V gene is TRBV28, the J gene TRBJ2-4; D gene ambiguous. The CDR3 has 16 residues. Germline CDR1 MDHEN, CDR2 SYDVKM. V lost 4 bases, J lost 10 bases, and 23 bases lay in between.

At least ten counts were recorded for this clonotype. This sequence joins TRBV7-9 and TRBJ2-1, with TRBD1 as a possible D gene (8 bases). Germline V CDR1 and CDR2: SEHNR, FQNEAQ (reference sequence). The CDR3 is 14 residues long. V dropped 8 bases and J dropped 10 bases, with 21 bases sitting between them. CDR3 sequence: CASGRQGRAWEQFF. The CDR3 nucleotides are TGTGCCAGCGGCAGACAGGGGAGGGCTTGGGAGCAGTTCTTC.